Below, 17 T cell receptor beta chains from the same sample are listed, as sequenced in a study of beta chain features in type 1 diabetes. As every portion of the isolated RNA was reverse transcribed, the sequencing read expressed TCRB transcripts. The table came from immunoSEQ multiplex PCR; TCRdb's copy has only in-frame clones and leaves some out. Found here are fewer than 400,000 clones, 6.5% to 10% of them singletons; the top ten hold less than 0.45%. The material sequenced was central memory CD4+ T cells from blood. These receptor sequences come from a young woman in good health.

The chain joins TRBV29-1 to TRBJ1-1, with TRBD1 matching 9 bases. With V trimmed by 6 bases and J by 0 bases, 5 bases remained unmatched. Germline assignment: CDR1 SQVTM and CDR2 ANQGSEA. This CDR3 spans 14 amino acids. Here the CDR3 DNA reads TGCAGCGTACAGGGGGCGGGCATGAACACTGAAGCTTTCTTT. Translation gives CSVQGAGMNTEAFF.

The sample holds many counts of this clone. CDR3 DNA: TGTGCCAGCAGCTTAGGGCAGGGGAGGGACGAGCAGTACTTC. Translation: CASSLGQGRDEQYF. The V call is TRBV7-2, the J call TRBJ2-7; perhaps TRBD2 as D (7 bases). This CDR3 is 14 amino acids long. Germline V CDR1 and CDR2: SGHTA, FQGNSA. V lost 1 base, J lost 5 bases, and 12 bases lay in between.

This chain connects TRBV28 to TRBJ1-1; perhaps TRBD1 as D (5 bases). Germline values: CDR1 MDHEN, CDR2 SYDVKM. The CDR3 is 14 amino acids. V lost 4 bases to trimming and J lost 0 bases, with 9 bases between them. This CDR3 is CASSSFRVNTEAFF. The DNA for the CDR3 is TGTGCCAGCAGTTCTTTCAGGGTGAACACTGAAGCTTTCTTT.

The chain links TRBV2 to TRBJ1-1, with D possibly matching TRBD1 (6 bases). The V gene lost 10 bases and the J gene lost 1 base, with 16 bases spanning the gap. Germline V gives CDR1 SNHLY, CDR2 FYNNEI. CDR3 length: 14 residues. The CDR3 protein is CATLGGYGNTEAFF. The CDR3 DNA reads as TGTGCCACCCTAGGGGGTTATGGGAACACTGAAGCTTTCTTT.

V and J are TRBV9 and TRBJ2-1; 9 positions agree with TRBD1. Germline CDR1 reads SGDLS; CDR2 reads YYNGEE. The CDR3 runs 16 residues. V was clipped by 4 bases and J by 9 bases; unmatched bases: 14. The CDR3 sequence: CASSKGTGSSSGEQFF. CDR3 nucleotide sequence: TGTGCCAGCAGCAAGGGGACAGGGAGTTCTAGTGGTGAGCAGTTCTTC.

This sequence joins TRBV2 and TRBJ1-5; 7 nucleotides match TRBD1. Per the germline V gene, CDR1 is SNHLY and CDR2 is FYNNEI. The CDR3 has 16 amino acids. V lost 2 bases and J lost 2; bases outside the gene matches: 6. Here the CDR3 reads CASSEPGTEGNQPQHF. In DNA, the CDR3 is TGTGCCAGCAGTGAACCCGGGACAGAGGGCAATCAGCCCCAGCATTTT.

This clone came up a few times. The chain is built from TRBV7-2 and TRBJ2-7; TRBD2 aligns across 12 bases. V dropped 5 bases and J dropped 5; count of bases not matched to a gene: 19. CDR1 and CDR2 from the germline V gene are SGHTA and FQGNSA. The CDR3 is 19 amino acids. CDR3 sequence reads: CASSPLKASGRAWANEQYF. The CDR3 DNA reads as TGTGCCAGCAGCCCCCTAAAGGCTAGCGGGAGGGCCTGGGCGAACGAGCAGTACTTC.

The chain is built from TRBV2 and TRBJ2-7; a possible D gene is TRBD1 (6 bases). V lost 7 bases to trimming and J lost 2 bases, with 9 bases between them. The CDR3 contains 12 residues. From germline, CDR1 is SNHLY and CDR2 FYNNEI. The CDR3: CASKGDTYEQYF. Written as DNA, the CDR3 is TGTGCCAGCAAGGGGGACACCTACGAGCAGTACTTC. Drawing the rest from reference TRBV2 and TRBJ2-7, the complete variable domain is EPEVTQTPSHQVTQMGQEVILRCVPISNHLYFYWYRQILGQKVEFLVSFYNNEISEKSEIFDDQFSVERPDGSNFTLKIRSTKLEDSAMYFCASKGDTYEQYFGPGTRLTVT.

This sequence joins TRBV2 and TRBJ2-7, with TRBD1 matching 8 bases. CDR1 SNHLY and CDR2 FYNNEI come from the germline V gene. With V trimmed by 8 bases and J by 4 bases, 7 bases remained unmatched. The CDR3 has 13 amino acids. CDR3 DNA sequence: TGTGCCAGCTCAGTGGACAGGGAATACGAGCAGTACTTC. Its translation is CASSVDREYEQYF.

This clone turned up a few times. The genes are TRBV7-2 and TRBJ2-5; D may be TRBD1 (6 bases). The CDR3 contains 13 residues. Looked up from germline, CDR1 is SGHTA and CDR2 is FQGNSA. V lost 5 bases and J 1 base, leaving 8 bases between the germline ends. The CDR3 loop reads CASSRDTQETQYF. CDR3 sequence (DNA): TGTGCCAGCAGCCGGGACACCCAAGAGACCCAGTACTTC.

This clone has just a few counts. The rearrangement uses TRBV9 and TRBJ1-1; D not certain. Trimming removed 4 bases from V and 5 bases from J, with 18 bases in between. Germline CDR1 and CDR2: SGDLS and YYNGEE. This CDR3 is 15 amino acids long. The CDR3: CASSSRAFGVTEAFF. The CDR3 coding sequence is TGTGCCAGCAGCTCCCGAGCGTTCGGTGTAACTGAAGCTTTCTTT.

This clone was recorded a few times. This chain links TRBV2 with TRBJ2-3; 7 nucleotides line up with TRBD1. Germline V gene sequence: CDR1 SNHLY, CDR2 FYNNEI. V lost 0 bases and J lost 10; bases outside the gene matches: 7. The CDR3 totals 14 residues. CDR3 sequence: CASSEAPGTVAQYF. The DNA for the CDR3 is TGTGCCAGCAGTGAAGCGCCAGGGACAGTCGCGCAGTATTTT.

The J gene is TRBJ2-6, the V gene TRBV6-1; either TRBD1 or TRBD2 may fit D (6 bases each). The length of the CDR3 is 15 residues. CDR1 is MNHNS and CDR2 is SASEGT in the germline V gene. V gave up 7 bases and J gave up 0 bases, with 10 bases separating them. The CDR3 protein is CASNGGGSGANVLTF. CDR3 DNA sequence: TGTGCCAGCAACGGAGGGGGCTCTGGGGCCAACGTCCTGACTTTC.

This chain uses TRBV7-2 with TRBJ2-2; no reliable D call. The CDR3 runs to 13 residues. Trimming left V 4 bases short and J 7 bases short, with 10 bases between. CDR1 and CDR2 (germline): SGHTA, FQGNSA. The CDR3 loop reads CASSSGTGGELFF. The CDR3 DNA reads TGTGCCAGCAGCTCCGGCACGGGCGGGGAGCTGTTTTTT.

A few counts support this clone. The V gene is TRBV28, the J gene TRBJ2-5, with D maybe TRBD2 (5 bases). V was shortened by 8 bases and J by 7 bases, with 11 bases between the two germline ends. Germline CDR1 MDHEN, CDR2 SYDVKM. This CDR3 spans 11 amino acids. The CDR3: CASGDYATQYF. The DNA of the CDR3 is TGTGCCAGCGGAGACTATGCGACCCAGTACTTC. The whole variable domain, filled in from reference TRBV28 and TRBJ2-5, reads DVKVTQSSRYLVKRTGEKVFLECVQDMDHENMFWYRQDPGLGLRLIYFSYDVKMKEKGDIPEGYSVSREKKERFSLILESASTNQTSMYLCASGDYATQYFGPGTRLLVL.

This clone has a handful of counts. The rearrangement joins TRBV2 to TRBJ2-7; 7 nucleotides align to TRBD2. The CDR3 is 13 amino acids. Losses at the gene ends were 4 bases for V and 3 bases for J; bases not matched to a gene: 3. Per germline, CDR1 SNHLY and CDR2 FYNNEI. The CDR3 spells CASSVGTNYEQYF. In DNA form, the CDR3 reads TGTGCCAGCAGTGTCGGGACTAACTACGAGCAGTACTTC.

This clone has ten or more counts. The identical CDR3 is also encoded by other nucleotide sequences in the sample. V gene TRBV28 combines with J gene TRBJ2-3; 8 bases fit TRBD2. V lost 2 bases and J lost 3; bases outside the gene matches: 1. Germline CDR1 MDHEN, CDR2 SYDVKM. The CDR3 extends over 14 amino acids. CDR3 region: CASSLAGGTDTQYF. The DNA of the CDR3 is TGTGCCAGCAGTTTAGCGGGAGGAACAGATACGCAGTATTTT.